A selection of T cell receptor beta chains follows, all from one sample in a study of radiotherapy plus CTLA-4 blockade in lung cancer. The table came from immunoSEQ multiplex PCR; TCRdb's copy has only in-frame clones and leaves some out. The sample shows over 100,000 clones, over 65% of them seen only once. The sample here was peripheral blood, taken from a patient treated with radiotherapy plus ipilimumab. The receptors stem from a human donor with non-small cell lung cancer that progressed on radiotherapy plus ipilimumab. Some clones in this sample may be carry-over from other donors' samples. Each CDR3 is given with its conserved first and last residue. Each record gives: CDR3 DNA, CDR3 protein, V gene, J gene, D gene, clone size. The D gene is left open where the match is weak. The listing skips clone size in some rows; elsewhere it reads once, few, many or a size class.

TGTGCCAGCTCACGGACTAGCGGGGGACCTTACACCGGGGAGCTGTTTTTT	CASSRTSGGPYTGELFF	TRBV18	TRBJ2-2	TRBD2	.
TGTGCCAGCAGCCATACTCCCCAGCCCCAGCATTTT	CASSHTPQPQHF	TRBV21-1	TRBJ1-5	.	.
TGTGCCGGCAGCTCCTATAATTCACCCCTCCACTTT	CAGSSYNSPLHF	TRBV7-2	TRBJ1-6	.	.
TGTGCCAGTACCCTATGGGGGGCTAATCAGCCCCAGCATTTT	CASTLWGANQPQHF	TRBV19	TRBJ1-5	.	.
TGTGCCAGCAGCTTTGGGATGAACACTGAAGCTTTCTTT	CASSFGMNTEAFF	TRBV13	TRBJ1-1	.	.
TGCGCCAGCAGCCCCCCGAACACTGAAGCTTTCTTT	CASSPPNTEAFF	TRBV5-1	TRBJ1-1	.	.
TGTGCCAGCAGCGTAGCCTACTCCTCCTACGAGCAGTACTTC	CASSVAYSSYEQYF	TRBV9	TRBJ2-7	.	.
TGCGCCAGCAGTCCAAGCAGGGGTTATAGCAATCAGCCCCAGCATTTT	CASSPSRGYSNQPQHF	TRBV4-1	TRBJ1-5	.	.
TGCGCCAGCAGCCAAGGCAGTCAAATGAACACTGAAGCTTTCTTT	CASSQGSQMNTEAFF	TRBV5-1	TRBJ1-1	.	.
TGTGCCTGGACCGTAGGACAGGGGGCGTCCGGGGAGCTGTTTTTT	CAWTVGQGASGELFF	TRBV30	TRBJ2-2	TRBD1	.
TGTGCCAGCAGCTCCCCAGCCTCCTACTATGGCTACACCTTC	CASSSPASYYGYTF	TRBV7-2	TRBJ1-2	.	.
TGCGCCAGCAGCTCGGGTGATGTGGAAAAACTGTTTTTT	CASSSGDVEKLFF	TRBV5-1	TRBJ1-4	.	.
TGTGCCAGCAGCAAGGGGGCAAACTACTACGAGCAGTACTTC	CASSKGANYYEQYF	TRBV7-9	TRBJ2-7	TRBD1	.
TGTGCCAGCAGTTTACTTGCAGGCTCGAACACTGAAGCTTTCTTT	CASSLLAGSNTEAFF	TRBV28	TRBJ1-1	.	.
TGTGCCAGCAGCCCTCAAGGGACAGGGTGGGAAAAACTGTTTTTT	CASSPQGTGWEKLFF	TRBV11-2	TRBJ1-4	TRBD1	.
TGTGCCAGCAGTGATTACATTCAGTACTTC	CASSDYIQYF	TRBV2	TRBJ2-4	.	few
TGCGCCAGCAGCCAAACACCGACAGGGGTCTCCCTTGGCTACACCTTC	CASSQTPTGVSLGYTF	TRBV5-1	TRBJ1-2	TRBD1	.
TGTGCAAGTCGCTTAGACGGGCAGGTTAGCAATCAGCCCCAGCATTTT	CASRLDGQVSNQPQHF	TRBV12-2	TRBJ1-5	.	.
TGTGCCAGTAGTACAGGTTGGTCTTCCGGGGCCAACGTCCTGACTTTC	CASSTGWSSGANVLTF	TRBV19	TRBJ2-6	.	.
TGCGCCAGCAGCTTGGCTGGCTACTCTGGGGCCAACGTCCTGACTTTC	CASSLAGYSGANVLTF	TRBV5-1	TRBJ2-6	.	.
TGCGCCAGCAGTGGCGGGTTCTCACCCCTCCACTTT	CASSGGFSPLHF	TRBV10-2	TRBJ1-6	.	.
TGTGCCAGCAGTTTAAGAGCGGCTAACACTTTCCAAGAGACCCAGTACTTC	CASSLRAANTFQETQYF	TRBV27	TRBJ2-5	.	.
TGTGCCAGCAGTCATGGACTCTCTCCTGGAAACACCATATATTTT	CASSHGLSPGNTIYF	TRBV6-1	TRBJ1-3	.	.
TGTGCCAGCAGTTCTACAGGGCCCAGTCAGCCCCAGCATTTT	CASSSTGPSQPQHF	TRBV6-1	TRBJ1-5	.	few
TGTGCCAGCAGCCGACGGGGGGGCGGCGATGAGCAGTTCTTC	CASSRRGGGDEQFF	TRBV14	TRBJ2-1	TRBD2	.
TGTGCCAGCAGTTATTCCGGTGGGGGCGGAGAGACCCAGTACTTC	CASSYSGGGGETQYF	TRBV6-5	TRBJ2-5	.	.
TGCGCCAGCAGCGTCCGGATGGGAGAGACCCAGTACTTC	CASSVRMGETQYF	TRBV4-3	TRBJ2-5	.	.
TGTGCCAGCAGTTACGGGGGGAAGGCGACTGAAGCTTTCTTT	CASSYGGKATEAFF	TRBV6-5	TRBJ1-1	.	.
TGTGCCAGCAGCCCCACAAGTCAAGCAGGGTTCAGATTGCAGTCACCCCTCCACTTT	CASSPTSQAGFRLQSPLHF	TRBV7-9	TRBJ1-6	.	.
TGTGCCAGCACAAGGGGAACTGAAGCTTTCTTT	CASTRGTEAFF	TRBV27	TRBJ1-1	.	.
TGTGCCACCAGCAGAGATTTGGAGGCGTATGGCTACACCTTC	CATSRDLEAYGYTF	TRBV15	TRBJ1-2	.	.
TGTGCTACCCCCTCGAGCCCCTTTGCCATGAACACTGAAGCTTTCTTT	CATPSSPFAMNTEAFF	TRBV5-6	TRBJ1-1	.	.
TGTGCCAGCAGCGTAGTTACTAGCGGGGGCTCCTACAATGAGCAGTTCTTC	CASSVVTSGGSYNEQFF	TRBV9	TRBJ2-1	TRBD2	.
TGTGCCTGGAGTTACCCGGACAGGGGCACTGAAGCTTTCTTT	CAWSYPDRGTEAFF	TRBV30	TRBJ1-1	TRBD1	.
TGCGCCAGCAGCCAAGATATTAACAGGAATAATGAAAAACTGTTTTTT	CASSQDINRNNEKLFF	TRBV4-3	TRBJ1-4	.	.
TGTGCCAGTCAGATTAACACTGAAGCTTTCTTT	CASQINTEAFF	TRBV2	TRBJ1-1	.	.
TGCAGTGCTACGAGGACGATATGGCAGTATTTT	CSATRTIWQYF	TRBV20-1	TRBJ2-3	.	.
TGTGCCAGCAGCTTAGAACGGGGGATCTTCAACACCGGGGAGCTGTTTTTT	CASSLERGIFNTGELFF	TRBV11-3	TRBJ2-2	.	.
TGTGCCAGCACAAGGGCCGCCTACGAGCAGTACTTC	CASTRAAYEQYF	TRBV28	TRBJ2-7	.	once
TGTGCCAGCTCACTCCTACAGGACTCTGGAAACACCATATATTTT	CASSLLQDSGNTIYF	TRBV18	TRBJ1-3	.	.